These 21 T cell receptor beta chains share one sample of origin, sequenced in a study of regulatory T cells in long-lasting Graves disease. Library construction for TCR beta used iRepertoire HTBI primers and Arm-PCR of CDR3 regions. Using its own MiXCR run on the multiplex PCR reads, TCRdb lists one record per CDR3 protein. The data hold 360,000 or so distinct CDR3 sequences, with roughly 25% observed a single time. Time point described: persistent/refractory GD, antithyroid drugs over 5 years with positive TRAb. From RNA extracted from PBMCs, the TCR library was made. The specimen was peripheral blood mononuclear cells (PBMCs), collected when the disease was refractory, from a patient treated with antithyroid drugs. The source of these receptors is a woman in her thirties or forties with Graves disease.

The sample holds many counts of this clonotype. The CDR3 DNA follows: TGTGCCACCAGCAGAAGGACAGGGCTCCTAGCCAAAAACATTCAGTACTTC. Amino acid sequence: CATSRRTGLLAKNIQYF. This rearrangement joins TRBV15 to TRBJ2-4, with 8 bases identical to TRBD1. Per germline, CDR1 LNHNV and CDR2 YYDKDF (reference sequence). The CDR3 spans 17 residues. Trimming removed 2 bases from V and 0 bases from J; junction bases left unmatched: 6.

At least ten counts were recorded for this clonotype. The chain joins TRBV2 to TRBJ1-5, with a weak D call TRBD1 (6 bases). The CDR3 length is 14 residues. The V gene lost 7 bases and the J gene lost 2 bases, with 12 bases spanning the gap. The germline gives CDR1 SNHLY, CDR2 FYNNEI. Here the CDR3 reads CASMGASRNQPQHF. The CDR3 region has the DNA TGTGCCAGCATGGGGGCCAGCCGCAATCAGCCCCAGCATTTT.

This clonotype was counted a few times. The chain links TRBV30 to TRBJ2-2, with 7 positions matching TRBD1. The CDR3 contains 15 residues. V lost 4 bases and J lost 7; bases outside the gene matches: 12. Germline V gene lookup returns CDR1 GTSNPN and CDR2 SVGIG (reference sequence). The DNA for the CDR3 is TGTGCCTGGACCCGAAGAGGCAGGGGGAGCGGGGAGCTGTTTTTT. This codes for CAWTRRGRGSGELFF.

Remarks on this clonotype: A far larger clone is just one base off, so this is likely a read error. This sequence joins TRBV12-3 or TRBV12-4 and TRBJ2-5; 7 nucleotides match TRBD2. This CDR3 region has 15 residues. The CDR3 protein is CASSLSELAQETRYF. The CDR3 coding sequence is TGTGCCAGCAGTCTATCCGAACTAGCGCAAGAGACCCGGTACTTC.

This clonotype was counted between two and nine times. The chain recombines TRBV20-1 with TRBJ2-7; TRBD2 matches 7 bases. The length of the CDR3 is 15 residues. The J segment lost 0 bases and the V segment lost 6 bases, leaving 11 bases of the junction unmatched. Germline V gives CDR1 DFQATT, CDR2 SNEGSKA (reference sequence). The CDR3 sequence is CSARRARESSYEQYF. The CDR3 nucleotides are TGCAGTGCCCGCCGTGCGCGGGAGAGCTCCTACGAGCAGTACTTC.

This clonotype was seen repeatedly, ten times or more. The chain is built from TRBV28 and TRBJ1-5, with D possibly TRBD1 on 6 matching bases. Trimming left V 3 bases short and J 6 bases short, with 12 bases between. The CDR3 totals 14 residues. Germline CDR1 is MDHEN and CDR2 is SYDVKM. The CDR3, as DNA: TGTGCCAGCAGTTTGTCAGGGGCAGGTCAGCCCCAGCATTTT. The encoded protein is CASSLSGAGQPQHF.

This clonotype was observed a handful of times. The chain joins TRBV5-4 to TRBJ1-1; D may be TRBD1 (5 bases). The V gene's germline CDR1 is SGHNT and CDR2 YYREEE (reference sequence). The V end was cut by 4 bases, the J end by 2 bases, with 15 bases between. CDR3 length: 15 amino acids. The CDR3 coding sequence is TGTGCCAGCAGCAGGGACGAGGGTTTAAACACTGAAGCTTTCTTT. Protein product: CASSRDEGLNTEAFF.

This clonotype was seen many times. The chain employs TRBV9 and TRBJ1-1, with TRBD1 matching over 11 bases. V shed 4 bases, J shed 4 bases, and the junction held 6 bases outside the gene matches. The germline V gene has CDR1 SGDLS and CDR2 YYNGEE. This CDR3 has 15 amino acids. CDR3 nucleotides: TGTGCCAGCAGCCCCCCGGGGACAGGGGGCACTGAAGCTTTCTTT. This sequence encodes CASSPPGTGGTEAFF. The full variable domain, rest sourced from reference TRBV9 and TRBJ1-1, is DSGVTQTPKHLITATGQRVTLRCSPRSGDLSVYWYQQSLDQGLQFLIQYYNGEERAKGNILERFSAQQFPDLHSELNLSSLELGDSALYFCASSPPGTGGTEAFFGQGTRLTVV.

The gene calls are TRBV6-1 and TRBJ2-1; 9 bases fit TRBD1. The CDR3 is 14 amino acids. Per germline, CDR1 MNHNS and CDR2 SASEGT. With V trimmed by 8 bases and J by 1 base, 3 bases remained unmatched. The CDR3 region has the DNA TGTGCCAGCGACGGACAGGGGTCCTACAATGAGCAGTTCTTC. It translates to CASDGQGSYNEQFF.

This clonotype came up a few times. The chain carries TRBV10-1 and TRBJ2-7; 8 bases are shared with TRBD1. Germline V gene data show CDR1 as WNHNN and CDR2 as SYGVQD (reference sequence). CDR3 length: 15 residues. Trimming at V came to 0 bases and at J to 3 bases, leaving 4 bases not matched to a gene. Written as DNA, the CDR3 is TGCGCCAGCAGTGAGTCTGGACAGGGACTCTACGAGCAGTACTTC. It encodes CASSESGQGLYEQYF.

About this clonotype itself: Compared with germline, one end of the junction differs, possibly owing to a read error. The chain couples TRBV7-9 to TRBJ2-5, with D perhaps TRBD1 or TRBD2 (5 bases each). Germline assignment: CDR1 SEHNR and CDR2 FQNEAQ (reference sequence). CDR3 length: 15 amino acids. The CDR3 is CASSLVPGRGETQYF. Written as DNA, the CDR3 is TGCGCCAGCAGCTTGGTTCCGGGGCGAGGAGAGACCCAGTACTTC.

This clonotype has ten or more counts. Its ends do not fully match the called genes, so a read error is possible. V and J are TRBV2 and TRBJ1-2; 11 bases agree with TRBD1. The germline V gene encodes CDR1 SNHLY and CDR2 FYNNEI. The CDR3 runs to 16 residues. The CDR3 reads CASREGQGALDYGYTF. CDR3 coding DNA: TGTGCCAGCAGGGAAGGACAGGGGGCCCTCGACTATGGCTACACCTTC.

In regard to this clonotype: A much larger clone lies a single base off, so this may be a read error. The chain links TRBV6-2 or TRBV6-3 to TRBJ1-4, with a tentative D call TRBD1 (6 bases). Germline V gene data show CDR1 as MNHEY and CDR2 as SVGEGT. The CDR3 spans 16 residues. Deletions cut 4 bases from V and 7 bases from J, with 19 bases between. CDR3 protein: CASSSILAGECEKLFF. The CDR3 DNA is TGTGCCAGCAGTTCCATACTGGCAGGGGAATGTGAAAAACTGTTTTTT.

The chain's CDR3 is CASSQEKGTGTEAFF. CDR3 DNA sequence: TGTGCCAGCAGCCAAGAAAAGGGGACGGGCACTGAAGCTTTCTTT. The chain employs TRBV14 and TRBJ1-1; D may be TRBD1 (5 bases). Germline V gives CDR1 SGHDN, CDR2 FVKESK. The CDR3 contains 15 residues. V lost 0 bases, J lost 4 bases, and 12 bases lay in between.

This chain connects TRBV18 to TRBJ1-2; D may be TRBD1 (5 bases). The CDR3 loop spans 16 amino acids. V lost 6 bases and J 3 bases, leaving 20 bases between the germline ends. The V gene's germline CDR1 is KGHSH and CDR2 LQKENI. The CDR3 protein is CASSRWGPDRDYGYTF. The DNA for the CDR3 is TGTGCCAGCTCTAGATGGGGCCCAGACAGAGACTATGGCTACACCTTC. The full variable domain, in which reference TRBV18 and TRBJ1-2 provide the parts outside the CDR3, is NAGVMQNPRHLVRRRGQEARLRCSPMKGHSHVYWYRQLPEEGLKFMVYLQKENIIDESGMPKERFSAEFPKEGPSILRIQQVVRGDSAAYFCASSRWGPDRDYGYTFGSGTRLTVV.

The rearrangement joins TRBV3-1 to TRBJ2-1; TRBD2 agrees at 7 bases. Germline CDR1 reads LGHDT; CDR2 reads YNNKEL (reference sequence). After removal of 6 bases from V and 6 bases from J, the junction contained 5 bases not matched to a gene. The CDR3 is made up of 13 amino acids. This CDR3 is CASRSASGNEQFF. The CDR3 DNA follows: TGTGCCAGCAGGTCCGCTAGCGGCAATGAGCAGTTCTTC.

This clonotype was counted between two and nine times. This chain joins TRBV12-3 or TRBV12-4 and TRBJ2-4; D is perhaps TRBD1 or TRBD2 (5 bases each). The V end lost 6 bases, the J end lost 5 bases, and 17 bases lay between the germline ends. There are 15 residues in the CDR3. The CDR3 is CASSRYGGPENIQYF. As DNA, the CDR3 is TGTGCCAGCAGCCGGTATGGGGGACCGGAAAACATTCAGTACTTC.

In regard to this clonotype: This sequence may be a read error, since a much larger clone differs from it by one base. The chain employs TRBV2 and TRBJ2-2, with 11 bases identical to TRBD2. After removal of 6 bases from V and 0 bases from J, the junction contained 15 bases not matched to a gene. The CDR3 sequence is 20 residues long. Germline assignment: CDR1 SNHLY and CDR2 FYNNEI. Written as DNA, the CDR3 is TGTGCCAGCAGGGCCGGACCTTCGGGACTAGCGGCTACGAACACCGGGGAGCTGTTTTTT. Protein sequence: CASRAGPSGLAATNTGELFF.

The genes are TRBV11-2 and TRBJ2-5; TRBD1 might be the D (6 bases). Germline V gives CDR1 SGHAT, CDR2 FQNNGV. V dropped 1 base and J dropped 6 bases, with 15 bases sitting between them. The CDR3 runs 15 residues. CDR3 amino acids: CASSLGRQARQTQYF. The CDR3 DNA reads as TGTGCCAGCAGCTTAGGGAGACAGGCTCGCCAGACCCAGTACTTC.

There are many counts of this clonotype. The chain links TRBV11-1 to TRBJ2-5; D remains unclear. Trimming shortened V by 3 bases and J by 5 bases, and 22 bases separated the two germline ends. Germline V CDR1 and CDR2: SGHAT, FQDESV (reference sequence). CDR3 length: 17 amino acids. This chain's CDR3 is CASSLGTSEFTWETQYF. The CDR3 region has the DNA TGTGCCAGCAGCTTGGGTACGTCAGAGTTTACATGGGAGACCCAGTACTTC.

This clonotype was found once. The chain employs TRBV24-1 and TRBJ2-2; D is unclear. Germline CDR1 KGHDR, CDR2 SFDVKD. This CDR3 is 20 amino acids long. Trimming removed 2 bases from V and 0 bases from J, with 21 bases in between. For the CDR3, the DNA is TGTGCCACCAGTGATTCCAGGACCCAGGAAACCCTTGCGAACACCGGGGAGCTGTTTTTT. It specifies CATSDSRTQETLANTGELFF.